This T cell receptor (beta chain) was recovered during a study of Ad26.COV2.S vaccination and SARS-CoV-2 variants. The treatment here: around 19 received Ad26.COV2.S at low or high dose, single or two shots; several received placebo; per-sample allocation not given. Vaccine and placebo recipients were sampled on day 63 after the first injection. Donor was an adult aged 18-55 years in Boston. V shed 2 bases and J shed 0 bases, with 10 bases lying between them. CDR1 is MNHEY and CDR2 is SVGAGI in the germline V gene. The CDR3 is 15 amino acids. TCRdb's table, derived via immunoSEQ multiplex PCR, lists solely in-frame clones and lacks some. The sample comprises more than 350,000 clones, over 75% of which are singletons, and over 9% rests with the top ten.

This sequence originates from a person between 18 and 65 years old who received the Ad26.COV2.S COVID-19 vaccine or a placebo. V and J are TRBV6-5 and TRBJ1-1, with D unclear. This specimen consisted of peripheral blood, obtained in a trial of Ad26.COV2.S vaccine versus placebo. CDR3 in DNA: TGTGCCAGCAGTTACAGCAACACCTTGAACACTGAAGCTTTCTTT. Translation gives CASSYSNTLNTEAFF.